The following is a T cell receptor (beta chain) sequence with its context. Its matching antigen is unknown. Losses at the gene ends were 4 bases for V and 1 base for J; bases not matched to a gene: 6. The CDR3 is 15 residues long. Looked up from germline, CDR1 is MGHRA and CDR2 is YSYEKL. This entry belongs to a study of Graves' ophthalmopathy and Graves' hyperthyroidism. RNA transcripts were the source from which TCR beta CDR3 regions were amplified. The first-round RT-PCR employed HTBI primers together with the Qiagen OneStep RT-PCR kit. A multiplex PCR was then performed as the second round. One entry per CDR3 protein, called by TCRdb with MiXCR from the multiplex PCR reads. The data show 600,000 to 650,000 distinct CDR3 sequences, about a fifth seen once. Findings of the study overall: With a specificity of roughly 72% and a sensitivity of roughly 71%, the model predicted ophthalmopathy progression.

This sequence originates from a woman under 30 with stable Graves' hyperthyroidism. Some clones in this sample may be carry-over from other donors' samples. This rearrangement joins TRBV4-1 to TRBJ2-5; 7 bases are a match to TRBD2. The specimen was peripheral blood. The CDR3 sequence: CASSPIGGGQETQYF. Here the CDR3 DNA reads TGCGCCAGCAGCCCGATAGGCGGGGGCCAAGAGACCCAGTACTTC.